This passage covers 26 T cell receptor beta chains from one sample sequenced in a study of CD4 and CD8 cells across lung adenocarcinoma regions. Each CDR3 protein is one row after TCRdb ran MiXCR on the PCR reads. The table has 7,500 to 9,000 distinct CDR3 sequences, 50% to 60% seen once. The material sequenced was CD4+ T cells from the center of a lung tumor. The source is a female donor with lung adenocarcinoma. The CD4 and CD8 labels of this study may be unreliable.

This clonotype was detected only a few times. The CDR3 coding sequence is TGCGCCAGCAGTGAGTTCCTAGTCGGCAATGAGCAGTTCTTC. It yields the protein CASSEFLVGNEQFF. This chain uses TRBV10-1 with TRBJ2-1; D call uncertain. The germline V and J ends were trimmed by 1 base and 6 bases, with 10 bases remaining between them. CDR1 is WNHNN, CDR2 SYGVQD, per germline (reference sequence). The CDR3 sequence is 14 residues long.

This clonotype was found a few times. The CDR3 nucleotides are TGTGCCAGCAGCTTAATGGGTGGCTACACCTTC. Its protein product is CASSLMGGYTF. V gene TRBV7-2 combines with J gene TRBJ1-2; no clear D. Looked up from germline, CDR1 is SGHTA and CDR2 is FQGNSA. V shed 2 bases and J shed 7 bases, with 5 bases lying between them. CDR3 size: 11 residues.

This rearrangement joins TRBV6-5 to TRBJ2-1; TRBD2 aligns across 7 bases. The J call may be wrong; the DNA end is better matched by TRBJ2-7. The CDR3 is 14 amino acids. Germline CDR1 MNHEY, CDR2 SVGAGI. CDR3: CASTFDSGSDEQYF. The CDR3 DNA is TGTGCCAGCACGTTCGATAGCGGGTCGGACGAGCAGTACTTC.

About this clonotype itself: This may arise from a read error, as a much more abundant clone is one base away. This chain's CDR3 is CASSARDRGLRETQFF. CDR3 DNA sequence: TGTGCCAGCAGCGCCCGGGACAGGGGGCTAAGGGAGACCCAGTTCTTC. This chain uses TRBV6-1 with TRBJ2-1, with TRBD1 matching 12 bases. The CDR3 spans 16 residues. The V gene's germline CDR1 is MNHNS and CDR2 SASEGT. The V segment lost 6 bases and the J segment 13 bases; nucleotides outside the gene matches: 16.

This clonotype was seen a handful of times. The V call is TRBV6-1, the J call TRBJ2-2, with D perhaps TRBD1 (6 bases). The CDR3 loop spans 15 amino acids. Germline V gives CDR1 MNHNS, CDR2 SASEGT. Trimming removed 6 bases from V and 4 bases from J, with 15 bases in between. The CDR3 region is CASRVPGVSTGELFF. As DNA, the CDR3 is TGTGCCAGCAGAGTACCAGGGGTCAGCACCGGGGAGCTGTTTTTT.

The V and J genes are TRBV3-1 and TRBJ2-3; D ambiguous. The CDR3 has 12 amino acids. CDR1 and CDR2 from the germline V gene are LGHDT and YNNKEL (reference sequence). Trimming cost V 5 bases and J 2 bases, with 5 bases left between them. CDR3 amino acids: CASSNNTDTQYF. The CDR3 DNA reads as TGTGCCAGCAGCAATAACACAGATACGCAGTATTTT.

The V gene is TRBV27, the J gene TRBJ2-5; D is possibly TRBD2 (5 bases). TRBJ2-7 matches the DNA end more closely, so the J call is doubtful. The CDR3 sequence is 14 residues long. Germline-derived CDR1 and CDR2 are MNHEY and SMNVEV (reference sequence). CDR3 sequence reads: CASSLERVGYEQYF. The CDR3 DNA sequence: TGTGCCAGCAGTTTGGAGAGGGTCGGCTACGAGCAGTACTTC.

This chain uses TRBV7-2 with TRBJ2-1, with D perhaps TRBD1 (5 bases). This CDR3 is 16 amino acids long. From germline, CDR1 is SGHTA and CDR2 FQGNSA. Trimming pared 4 bases from V and 7 bases from J, leaving 20 bases between. The CDR3 here is CASSSLTSDKLNEQFF. CDR3 coding DNA: TGTGCCAGCAGCTCCCTCACCTCGGACAAACTAAATGAGCAGTTCTTC. The whole variable domain, filled in from reference TRBV7-2 and TRBJ2-1, reads GAGVSQSPSNKVTEKGKDVELRCDPISGHTALYWYRQSLGQGLEFLIYFQGNSAPDKSGLPSDRFSAERTGGSVSTLTIQRTQQEDSAVYLCASSSLTSDKLNEQFFGPGTRLTVL.

This clonotype ranks as medium-sized. This sequence joins TRBV6-5 and TRBJ2-1, with 7 bases that match TRBD2. CDR3 size: 18 residues. Germline V gene sequence: CDR1 MNHEY, CDR2 SVGAGI. Trimming took 2 bases from V and 5 from J; bases not matched to a gene: 15. The CDR3: CASSYGPLGVAGNNEQFF. The DNA of the CDR3 is TGTGCCAGCAGTTACGGACCCCTGGGAGTAGCGGGCAACAATGAGCAGTTCTTC.

This clonotype has at least ten counts. A single base separates this from a much larger clone, so it may be a read error. This sequence joins TRBV6-1 and TRBJ2-4, with D unclear. Deletions cut 7 bases from V and 13 bases from J, with 14 bases between. The CDR3 totals 11 residues. The germline V gene has CDR1 MNHNS and CDR2 SASEGT. CDR3 amino acids: CASKSYNEQYF. The CDR3 DNA is TGTGCCAGCAAATCATATAATGAGCAGTACTTC.

Details on this clonotype: A junction boundary mismatches the germline segment, possibly from a read error. J is TRBJ2-3 and V is TRBV4-1, with D tentatively TRBD2 (6 bases). The CDR3 is 15 amino acids. The germline gives CDR1 MGHRA, CDR2 YSYEKL. CDR3 residues: CAGGEAGRGTDTQYF. In DNA form, the CDR3 reads TGCGCCGGGGGTGAAGCGGGCCGTGGCACAGATACCCAGTATTTC.

This clonotype came up many times. The rearrangement uses TRBV4-1 and TRBJ2-1; 12 nucleotides line up with TRBD1. This CDR3 is 18 amino acids long. V trimming: 0 bases; J trimming: 2 bases; junction bases outside the gene matches: 5. CDR1 is MGHRA, CDR2 YSYEKL, per germline. The CDR3 sequence: CASSQDRDRGLTYNEQFF. The CDR3 DNA reads as TGCGCCAGCAGCCAAGACAGGGACAGGGGGCTAACCTACAATGAGCAGTTCTTC.

A few counts support this clonotype. The chain carries TRBV11-3 and TRBJ2-1; 9 nucleotides line up with TRBD1. The DNA matches TRBJ2-7 better at its end, which makes the J call doubtful. The CDR3 totals 14 residues. Germline lookup yields CDR1 SGHNT and CDR2 YENEEA. The CDR3 spells CASEPTGGEYEQYF. Here the CDR3 DNA reads TGTGCCAGCGAACCGACAGGGGGGGAATACGAGCAGTACTTC.

This clonotype is termed medium-sized. The chain joins TRBV27 to TRBJ2-7; TRBD1 agrees at 10 bases. From germline, CDR1 is MNHEY and CDR2 SMNVEV (reference sequence). Trimming took 2 bases from V and 4 from J; bases not matched to a gene: 2. The CDR3 contains 14 residues. The CDR3 bases are TGTGCCAGCAGTTTACGGGACAGGGGTTACGAGCAGTACTTC. Translating it yields CASSLRDRGYEQYF.

This clonotype is medium-sized by share. The V and J genes are TRBV6-5 and TRBJ2-7; 7 positions agree with TRBD2. Germline CDR1 is MNHEY and CDR2 is SVGAGI. The length of the CDR3 is 13 residues. V lost 6 bases and J lost 3; bases outside the gene matches: 5. DNA for the CDR3: TGTGCCAGCAGGGGGACTAACCGCTACGAGCAGTACTTC. It specifies CASRGTNRYEQYF.

This chain links TRBV12-5 with TRBJ2-5; 7 bases align to TRBD1. CDR3 length: 15 amino acids. Germline V lookup: CDR1 LGHNT, CDR2 FRNRAP. The V and J ends lost 4 bases and 5 bases, in that order; junction bases with no gene match: 10. This CDR3 is CASGSPGTQGETQYF. In nucleotides, the CDR3 is TGTGCTAGTGGTTCCCCGGGGACACAGGGGGAGACCCAGTACTTC. Based on the CDR3 plus reference TRBV12-5 and TRBJ2-5, the full variable domain is DARVTQTPRHKVTEMGQEVTMRCQPILGHNTVFWYRQTMMQGLELLAYFRNRAPLDDSGMPKDRFSAEMPDATLATLKIQPSEPRDSAVYFCASGSPGTQGETQYFGPGTRLLVL.

The chain links TRBV12-3 or TRBV12-4 to TRBJ2-1; D might be TRBD1 (5 bases). The CDR3 has 15 residues. V dropped 2 bases and J dropped 3 bases, with 11 bases sitting between them. The CDR3 region is CASSLFWTLYNEQFF. The DNA for the CDR3 is TGTGCCAGCAGTTTATTCTGGACACTCTACAATGAGCAGTTCTTC.

In the case of this clonotype: At one end, the junction sequence differs from germline, possibly due to a read error. The rearrangement links TRBV27 to TRBJ2-3, with TRBD2 matching over 8 bases. Looked up from germline, CDR1 is MNHEY and CDR2 is SMNVEV (reference sequence). This CDR3 region has 16 residues. Here the CDR3 reads CASSSRGAGGTDTQYF. The CDR3 DNA reads as TGTGCCAGCAGTTCCCGGGGGGCGGGAGGCACAGATACTCAGTATTTT.

This rearrangement joins TRBV7-2 to TRBJ2-1; D may be TRBD2 (6 bases). The V and J ends lost 5 bases and 5 bases respectively, with 19 bases between them. Germline V lookup: CDR1 SGHTA, CDR2 FQGNSA. There are 16 residues in the CDR3. The CDR3 DNA is TGTGCCAGCAGCCAAACGTTCGGGAGTAGGCACAATGAGCAGTTCTTC. Translation gives CASSQTFGSRHNEQFF.

This sequence joins TRBV7-6 and TRBJ2-4; 10 positions agree with TRBD2. The end of the DNA aligns better with TRBJ2-7, so the J call may be wrong. CDR1 is SGHVS, CDR2 FNYEAQ, per germline. The CDR3 is 15 residues long. CDR3 nucleotide sequence: TGTGCCAGCAGCTTTAGACTAGCGGGCTCCTACGAGCAGTACTTC. Translated, it gives CASSFRLAGSYEQYF.

The chain joins TRBV4-3 to TRBJ1-2; no clear D. The germline gives CDR1 LGHNA, CDR2 YSLEER. Between the trimmed V and J ends, which lost 1 base and 4 bases, there was a span of 13 bases. The length of the CDR3 is 15 residues. As DNA, the CDR3 is TGCGCCAGCAGCCAAGTCTTAGCTTTTCCCTATGGCTACACCTTC. Amino acids: CASSQVLAFPYGYTF.

By share of the sample, this clonotype is medium-sized. This chain connects TRBV4-1 to TRBJ2-1, with 7 nucleotides matching TRBD2. CDR3 length: 16 amino acids. V was pared by 4 bases and J by 2 bases, with 8 bases of the junction left unmatched. Looked up from germline, CDR1 is MGHRA and CDR2 is YSYEKL. The CDR3 DNA is TGCGCCAGCAGCCCCCCGGAGCGGGGTGCCTACAATGAGCAGTTCTTC. Protein sequence: CASSPPERGAYNEQFF.

The CDR3 DNA reads TGTGCCAGCGGACAGGGGAGTAGTAATTCACCCCTCCACTTT. Amino acids: CASGQGSSNSPLHF. The rearrangement joins TRBV6-1 to TRBJ1-6, with 9 bases fitting TRBD1. Germline CDR1 is MNHNS and CDR2 is SASEGT. CDR3 length: 14 amino acids. After removal of 8 bases from V and 6 bases from J, the junction contained 5 bases not matched to a gene.

This clonotype is labeled medium-sized. The CDR3 DNA sequence: TGTGCCAGCAGCCCCGAAGCCCTAGCGGGAGGGAGCGAGCAGTACTTC. This codes for CASSPEALAGGSEQYF. The J gene is TRBJ2-5, the V gene TRBV6-1; 12 bases map to TRBD2. The J call could be wrong; TRBJ2-7 is a better fit for the DNA end. The V gene's germline CDR1 is MNHNS and CDR2 SASEGT. There are 16 residues in the CDR3.

At least ten counts were recorded for this clonotype. The chain recombines TRBV25-1 with TRBJ2-7; D unclear. CDR3 size: 13 residues. The ends were cut back, 5 bases at V and 4 bases at J, with 12 bases in the middle. Germline values: CDR1 MGHDK, CDR2 SYGVNS. The CDR3 DNA reads TGTGCCAGCAGTCCCCTAACCGGTTACGAGCAGTACTTC. Protein sequence: CASSPLTGYEQYF.

The rearrangement links TRBV10-1 to TRBJ2-3; weak D call: TRBD1 (5 bases). Trimming left V 3 bases short and J 1 base short, with 5 bases between. The CDR3 is 13 residues long. Germline lookup yields CDR1 WNHNN and CDR2 SYGVQD (reference sequence). The CDR3 DNA follows: TGCGCCAGCAGTGACAGGGGCACAGATACGCAGTATTTT. This gives the protein CASSDRGTDTQYF.